The 21 T cell receptor beta chains listed next were all sequenced from one sample in a study of blood T cell repertoires in COVID-19. Clones were sequenced by immunoSEQ multiplex PCR, and TCRdb holds only the in-frame ones, with some missing. The sample records approximately 200,000 clones, about 81% being singletons. Sequencing input: peripheral blood. All receptors derive from a woman over 75 with COVID-19, enrolled during active disease.

The chain is built from TRBV20-1 and TRBJ1-2; maybe TRBD1 (5 bases). The CDR3 consists of 12 residues. V lost 3 bases and J 6 bases, leaving 11 bases between the germline ends. The germline V gene encodes CDR1 DFQATT and CDR2 SNEGSKA (reference sequence). DNA for the CDR3: TGCAGTGCTAGTCTGTCAGGGCATGGCTACACCTTC. It translates to CSASLSGHGYTF.

The V call is TRBV6-2 or TRBV6-3, the J call TRBJ2-2; maybe TRBD1 (5 bases). CDR3 size: 16 residues. From germline, CDR1 is MNHEY and CDR2 SVGEGT. V lost 2 bases to trimming and J lost 6 bases, with 16 bases between them. The CDR3 sequence is CASSYLPMTAPGELFF. CDR3 coding DNA: TGTGCCAGCAGTTACCTACCGATGACAGCCCCCGGGGAGCTGTTTTTT.

V is TRBV6-1 and J is TRBJ2-1, with a tentative D call TRBD2 (6 bases). The CDR3 is 15 residues long. V lost 1 base, J lost 1 base, and 8 bases lay in between. CDR1 MNHNS and CDR2 SASEGT come from the germline V gene. DNA for the CDR3: TGTGCCAGCAGTGAAGGACTAGTTTCCTACAATGAGCAGTTCTTC. Translated: CASSEGLVSYNEQFF.

The J gene is TRBJ1-2, the V gene TRBV28; possibly TRBD1 for D (6 bases). The CDR3 consists of 15 residues. Trimming left V 2 bases short and J 3 bases short, with 13 bases between. Per the germline V gene, CDR1 is MDHEN and CDR2 is SYDVKM. CDR3 sequence reads: CASSLGGSGDYGYTF. The CDR3 DNA is TGTGCCAGCAGTTTAGGCGGCTCAGGGGACTATGGCTACACCTTC.

The rearrangement links TRBV2 to TRBJ2-1; D is perhaps TRBD1 (7 bases). Germline V CDR1 and CDR2: SNHLY, FYNNEI. The CDR3 loop spans 16 amino acids. Trimming removed 3 bases from V and 6 bases from J, with 18 bases in between. CDR3 nucleotide sequence: TGTGCCAGCAGTGATATTCCCAGGGGGAGGATCAATGAGCAGTTCTTC. Its translation: CASSDIPRGRINEQFF.

CDR3 protein: CASSLAGNPYNEQFF. Here the CDR3 DNA reads TGTGCCAGCAGTTTAGCGGGAAACCCTTACAATGAGCAGTTCTTC. This chain uses TRBV27 with TRBJ2-1, with a weak D call TRBD2 (6 bases). Germline V CDR1 and CDR2: MNHEY, SMNVEV (reference sequence). V was cut by 2 bases and J by 4 bases, with 12 bases left in between. CDR3 length: 15 amino acids.

The chain recombines TRBV7-8 with TRBJ2-3, with D possibly matching TRBD2 (5 bases). V gave up 3 bases and J gave up 6 bases, with 13 bases separating them. The CDR3 is made up of 14 amino acids. Germline V CDR1 and CDR2: SGHVS, FQNEAQ. In DNA, the CDR3 is TGTGCCAGCAGCTTGGGGAGCCGTCGCGATACGCAGTATTTT. Translating gives CASSLGSRRDTQYF. Complete variable domain (other parts from reference TRBV7-8 and TRBJ2-3): GAGVSQSPRYKVAKRGQDVALRCDPISGHVSLFWYQQALGQGPEFLTYFQNEAQLDKSGLPSDRFFAERPEGSVSTLKIQRTQQEDSAVYLCASSLGSRRDTQYFGPGTRLTVL.

This rearrangement joins TRBV6-2 or TRBV6-3 to TRBJ2-7; 13 nucleotides align to TRBD2. J lost 2 bases, V lost 5 bases, and 3 bases had no gene match. CDR1 and CDR2 from the germline V gene are MNHEY and SVGEGT. The CDR3 extends over 15 amino acids. CDR3 loop: CASSKGLAGPYEQYF. The CDR3 DNA is TGTGCCAGCAGTAAGGGACTAGCGGGGCCCTACGAGCAGTACTTC.

The CDR3 DNA follows: TGTGCCAGCAGCTTAGAAGGAGGCCCTAGCGGGGCCAGCTCCTACAATGAGCAGTTCTTC. Protein sequence: CASSLEGGPSGASSYNEQFF. The chain is built from TRBV11-3 and TRBJ2-1; TRBD2 matches at 9 bases. Trimming cost V 0 bases and J 0 bases; bases outside gene matches: 12. Germline values: CDR1 SGHNT, CDR2 YENEEA. CDR3 size: 20 residues.

The DNA of the CDR3 is TGTGCCAGCGCCCGCGGGAGGGCCTACAATGAGCAGTTCTTC. Translating it yields CASARGRAYNEQFF. The J gene is TRBJ2-1, the V gene TRBV27; 9 bases agree with TRBD2. The V and J ends lost 8 bases and 2 bases, in that order; junction bases with no gene match: 4. The CDR3 has 14 residues. Germline V CDR1 and CDR2: MNHEY, SMNVEV (reference sequence).

The rearrangement uses TRBV6-6 and TRBJ2-2, with TRBD2 as a possible D gene (6 bases). The CDR3 is 14 amino acids. Germline V gives CDR1 MNHNY, CDR2 SVGAGI (reference sequence). Trimming cost V 6 bases and J 0 bases, with 8 bases left between them. The CDR3 sequence: CASRGGANTGELFF. In nucleotides, the CDR3 is TGTGCCAGCAGGGGCGGGGCGAACACCGGGGAGCTGTTTTTT.

As to this clone: In the same sample, other DNA sequences code for this CDR3. The chain has TRBV11-2 and TRBJ1-1; TRBD1 aligns across 8 bases. With 5 bases clipped from V and 4 bases from J, the junction kept 3 bases outside the gene matches. The CDR3 totals 13 residues. Germline V gene data show CDR1 as SGHAT and CDR2 as FQNNGV. CDR3 sequence: CASSPDRGTEAFF. DNA of the CDR3: TGTGCCAGCAGCCCCGACAGGGGCACTGAAGCTTTCTTT.

The chain uses TRBV6-5 and TRBJ1-6; TRBD1 is a possible D gene (6 bases). The CDR3 length is 15 residues. V gave up 6 bases and J gave up 10 bases, with 19 bases separating them. Germline V gives CDR1 MNHEY, CDR2 SVGAGI. The CDR3 spells CASSVTTGPNSPLHF. The CDR3 DNA reads as TGTGCCAGCAGCGTTACGACAGGCCCCAACTCACCCCTCCACTTT.

Notes on this clone: An end of the junction differs from the germline gene, which may be a read error. The chain has TRBV5-5 and TRBJ1-1; 7 bases match TRBD1. The germline V gene encodes CDR1 SGHKS and CDR2 YYEKEE (reference sequence). The CDR3 runs 12 residues. The CDR3 coding sequence is TGTGCCAGCAGCAAAGGGGACAGTCGTGATCTCTTT. Encoded protein: CASSKGDSRDLF.

V gene TRBV6-2 or TRBV6-3 combines with J gene TRBJ2-7; 11 nucleotides match TRBD2. CDR3 length: 14 residues. The V and J ends lost 4 bases and 7 bases, in that order; junction bases with no gene match: 6. The germline V gene encodes CDR1 MNHEY and CDR2 SVGEGT. DNA for the CDR3: TGTGCCAGCAGTTTAGCGGGAGGGCCGAGGGAGCAGTACTTC. It encodes CASSLAGGPREQYF.

The gene calls are TRBV7-9 and TRBJ2-2; no definite D call. Trimming took off 7 bases at V and 3 bases at J, with 15 bases between the two ends. The CDR3 covers 15 residues. Germline lookup yields CDR1 SEHNR and CDR2 FQNEAQ (reference sequence). This CDR3 is CASNTYGFYTGELFF. In DNA form, the CDR3 reads TGTGCCAGCAACACCTACGGGTTTTACACCGGGGAGCTGTTTTTT.

The table lists this clone with a count of one. V and J are TRBV19 and TRBJ1-4; D gene uncertain. Trimming cost V 6 bases and J 1 base, with 9 bases left between them. The CDR3 extends over 14 amino acids. The germline V gene encodes CDR1 LNHDA and CDR2 SQIVND (reference sequence). The CDR3: CASSKRITNEKLFF. The CDR3 bases are TGTGCCAGTAGCAAGAGAATAACTAATGAAAAACTGTTTTTT.

The J gene is TRBJ2-7, the V gene TRBV2; TRBD2 might be the D (5 bases). V was shortened by 3 bases and J by 0 bases, with 9 bases between the two germline ends. This CDR3 region has 14 residues. CDR1 and CDR2 (germline): SNHLY, FYNNEI. The CDR3 loop is CASSDVRDSYEQYF. CDR3 coding DNA: TGTGCCAGCAGTGATGTTCGGGACTCCTACGAGCAGTACTTC.

This chain connects TRBV19 to TRBJ2-1; the match to TRBD1 covers 9 bases. V lost 9 bases, J lost 3 bases, and 3 bases stayed unmatched. Germline CDR1 LNHDA, CDR2 SQIVND (reference sequence). This CDR3 contains 13 residues. The CDR3 DNA reads as TGTGCCAGCCGGGGACAGGGCTACAATGAGCAGTTCTTC. It codes for CASRGQGYNEQFF. Based on the CDR3 plus reference TRBV19 and TRBJ2-1, the full variable domain is DGGITQSPKYLFRKEGQNVTLSCEQNLNHDAMYWYRQDPGQGLRLIYYSQIVNDFQKGDIAEGYSVSREKKESFPLTVTSAQKNPTAFYLCASRGQGYNEQFFGPGTRLTVL.

This chain uses TRBV7-9 with TRBJ1-2, with D tentatively TRBD1 (6 bases). Germline values: CDR1 SEHNR, CDR2 FQNEAQ (reference sequence). The V end lost 1 base, the J end lost 4 bases, and 10 bases lay between the germline ends. This CDR3 contains 14 residues. CDR3: CASSLGQATYGYTF. For the CDR3, the DNA is TGTGCCAGCAGCTTAGGACAGGCCACCTATGGCTACACCTTC.

This rearrangement joins TRBV21-1 to TRBJ1-1; whether TRBD1, the table's D call, matches the DNA was not checked. TRBV21-1 is assigned pseudogene status. This CDR3 is built from 15 residues. The CDR3 DNA sequence: TGTGCCAGCAGCAGCCGGGACAGGGTGTACACTGAAGCTTTCTTT. It is translated as CASSSRDRVYTEAFF.